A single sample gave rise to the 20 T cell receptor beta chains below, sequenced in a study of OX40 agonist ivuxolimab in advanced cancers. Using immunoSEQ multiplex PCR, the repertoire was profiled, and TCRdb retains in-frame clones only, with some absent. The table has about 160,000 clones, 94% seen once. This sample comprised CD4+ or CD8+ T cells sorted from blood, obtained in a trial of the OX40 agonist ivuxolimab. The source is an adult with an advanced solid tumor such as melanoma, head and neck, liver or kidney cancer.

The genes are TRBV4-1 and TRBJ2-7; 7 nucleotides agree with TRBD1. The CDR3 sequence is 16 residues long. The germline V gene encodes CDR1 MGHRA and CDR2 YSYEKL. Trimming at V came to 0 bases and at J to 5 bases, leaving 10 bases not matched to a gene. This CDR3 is CASSQDLETGFHEQYF. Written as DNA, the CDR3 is TGCGCCAGCAGCCAAGATTTAGAGACAGGGTTCCACGAGCAGTACTTC.

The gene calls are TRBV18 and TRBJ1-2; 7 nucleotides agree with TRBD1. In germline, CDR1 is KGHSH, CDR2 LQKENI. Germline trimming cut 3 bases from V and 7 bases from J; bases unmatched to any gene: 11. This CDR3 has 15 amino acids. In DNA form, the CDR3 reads TGTGCCAGCTCACCGGCTAGCAGGGGGTTCAGTGGCTACACCTTC. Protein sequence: CASSPASRGFSGYTF.

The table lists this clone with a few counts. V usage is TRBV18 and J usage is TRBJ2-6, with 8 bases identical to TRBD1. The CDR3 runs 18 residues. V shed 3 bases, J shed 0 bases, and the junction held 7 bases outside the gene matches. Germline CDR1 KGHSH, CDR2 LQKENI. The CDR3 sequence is CASSPTGTGVSGANVLTF. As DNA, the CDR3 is TGTGCCAGCTCACCTACCGGGACAGGCGTCTCTGGGGCCAACGTCCTGACTTTC.

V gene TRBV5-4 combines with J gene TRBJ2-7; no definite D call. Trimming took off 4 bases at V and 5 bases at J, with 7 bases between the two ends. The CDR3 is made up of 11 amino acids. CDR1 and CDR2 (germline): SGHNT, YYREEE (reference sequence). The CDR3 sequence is CASSRLDEQYF. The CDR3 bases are TGTGCCAGCAGCCGGTTGGACGAGCAGTACTTC.

CDR3: CASASGNTEAFF. In DNA, the CDR3 is TGCGCCAGCGCTTCGGGGAACACTGAAGCTTTCTTT. This rearrangement joins TRBV10-2 to TRBJ1-1; D call uncertain. V lost 8 bases and J lost 1, with 8 bases in between. CDR3 length: 12 residues. From germline, CDR1 is WSHSY and CDR2 SAAADI.

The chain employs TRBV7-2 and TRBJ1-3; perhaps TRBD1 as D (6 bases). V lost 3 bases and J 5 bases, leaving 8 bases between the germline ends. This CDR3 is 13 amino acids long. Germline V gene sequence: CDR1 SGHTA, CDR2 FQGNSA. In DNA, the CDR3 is TGTGCCAGCAGCTTGGACAGAAGAAACACCATATATTTT. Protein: CASSLDRRNTIYF.

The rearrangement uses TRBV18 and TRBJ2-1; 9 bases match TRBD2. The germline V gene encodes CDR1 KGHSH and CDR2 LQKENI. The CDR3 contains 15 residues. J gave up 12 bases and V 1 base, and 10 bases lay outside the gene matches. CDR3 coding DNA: TGTGCCAGCTCACCACAGCAGCGGGAGGCCGGTGGGCAGTTCTTC. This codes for CASSPQQREAGGQFF.

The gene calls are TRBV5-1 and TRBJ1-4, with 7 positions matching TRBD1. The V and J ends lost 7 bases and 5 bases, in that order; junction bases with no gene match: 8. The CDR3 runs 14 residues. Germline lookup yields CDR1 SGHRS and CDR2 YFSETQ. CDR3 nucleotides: TGCGCCAGCGGGGGAGGAGGGGGCAATGAAAAACTGTTTTTT. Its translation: CASGGGGGNEKLFF.

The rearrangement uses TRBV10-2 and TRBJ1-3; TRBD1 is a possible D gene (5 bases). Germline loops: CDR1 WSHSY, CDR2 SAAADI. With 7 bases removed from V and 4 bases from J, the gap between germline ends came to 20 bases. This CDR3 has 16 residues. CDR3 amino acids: CASIQGTPSAGNTIYF. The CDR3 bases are TGCGCCAGCATTCAGGGTACACCCTCCGCCGGAAACACCATATATTTT.

CDR3 in amino acids: CASSTTSGSYNEQFF. CDR3 bases: TGTGCCAGCAGCACGACTAGCGGCTCCTACAATGAGCAGTTCTTC. The chain recombines TRBV7-2 with TRBJ2-1, with 9 bases aligning to TRBD2. V was pared by 5 bases and J by 0 bases, with 2 bases of the junction left unmatched. This CDR3 is built from 15 residues. Germline V gives CDR1 SGHTA, CDR2 FQGNSA.

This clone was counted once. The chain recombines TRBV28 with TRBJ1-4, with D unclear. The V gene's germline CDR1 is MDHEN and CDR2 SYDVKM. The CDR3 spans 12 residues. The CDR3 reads CATTNSNEKLFF. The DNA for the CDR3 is TGTGCTACCACGAACTCTAATGAAAAACTGTTTTTT.

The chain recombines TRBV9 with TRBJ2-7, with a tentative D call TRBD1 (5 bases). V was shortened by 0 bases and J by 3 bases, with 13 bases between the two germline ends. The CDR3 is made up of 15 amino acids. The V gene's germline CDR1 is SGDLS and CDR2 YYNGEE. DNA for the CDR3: TGTGCCAGCAGCGTAGGTGGCGACAGTAACTACGAGCAGTACTTC. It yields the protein CASSVGGDSNYEQYF.

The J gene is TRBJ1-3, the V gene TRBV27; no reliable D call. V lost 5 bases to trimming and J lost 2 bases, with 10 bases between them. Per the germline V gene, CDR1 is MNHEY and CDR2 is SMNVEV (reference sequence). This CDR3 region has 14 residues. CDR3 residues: CASSTSKPGNTIYF. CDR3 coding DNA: TGTGCCAGCAGTACCTCTAAGCCTGGAAACACCATATATTTT.

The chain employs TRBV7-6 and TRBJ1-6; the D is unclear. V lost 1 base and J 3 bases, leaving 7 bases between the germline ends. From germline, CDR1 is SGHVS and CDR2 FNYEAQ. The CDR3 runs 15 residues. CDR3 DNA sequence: TGTGCCAGCAGCTTAGGAAACAGCTATAATTCACCCCTCCACTTT. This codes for CASSLGNSYNSPLHF. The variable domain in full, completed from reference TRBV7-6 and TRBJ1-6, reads GAGVSQSPRYKVTKRGQDVALRCDPISGHVSLYWYRQALGQGPEFLTYFNYEAQQDKSGLPNDRFSAERPEGSISTLTIQRTEQRDSAMYRCASSLGNSYNSPLHFGNGTRLTVT.

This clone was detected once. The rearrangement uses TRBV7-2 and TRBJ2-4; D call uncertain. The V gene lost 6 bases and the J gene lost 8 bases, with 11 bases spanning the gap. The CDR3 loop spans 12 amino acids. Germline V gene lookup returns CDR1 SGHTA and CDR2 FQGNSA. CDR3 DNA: TGTGCCAGCAGGATGGGGTCCGACATTCAGTACTTC. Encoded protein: CASRMGSDIQYF.

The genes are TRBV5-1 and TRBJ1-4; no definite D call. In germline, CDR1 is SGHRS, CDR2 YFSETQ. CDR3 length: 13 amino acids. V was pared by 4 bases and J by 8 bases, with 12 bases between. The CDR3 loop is CASSSGVEEKLFF. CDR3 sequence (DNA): TGCGCCAGCAGCAGCGGGGTGGAGGAAAAACTGTTTTTT.

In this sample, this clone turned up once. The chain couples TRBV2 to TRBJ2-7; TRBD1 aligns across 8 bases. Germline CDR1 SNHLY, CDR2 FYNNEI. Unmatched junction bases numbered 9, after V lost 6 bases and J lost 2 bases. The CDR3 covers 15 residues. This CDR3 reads CASSIGQGGPYEQYF. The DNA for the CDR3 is TGTGCCAGCAGCATAGGACAGGGTGGTCCCTACGAGCAGTACTTC.

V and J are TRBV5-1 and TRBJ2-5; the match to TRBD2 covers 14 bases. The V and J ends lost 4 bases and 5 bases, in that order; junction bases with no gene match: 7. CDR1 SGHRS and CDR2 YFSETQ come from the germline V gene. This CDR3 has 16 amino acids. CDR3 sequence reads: CASSTRGLAGAETQYF. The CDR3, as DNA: TGCGCCAGCAGCACCCGGGGACTAGCGGGGGCTGAGACCCAGTACTTC.

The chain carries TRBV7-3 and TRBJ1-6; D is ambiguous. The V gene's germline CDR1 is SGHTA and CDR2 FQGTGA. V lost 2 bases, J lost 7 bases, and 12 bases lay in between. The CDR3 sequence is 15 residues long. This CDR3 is CASSLGRGRNSPLHF. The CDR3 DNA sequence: TGTGCCAGCAGCTTAGGGAGAGGGAGGAATTCACCCCTCCACTTT.

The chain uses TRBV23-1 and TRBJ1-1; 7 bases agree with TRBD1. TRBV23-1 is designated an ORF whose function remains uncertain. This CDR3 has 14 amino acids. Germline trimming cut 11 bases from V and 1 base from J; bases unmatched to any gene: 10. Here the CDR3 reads CAGKGGTENTEAFF. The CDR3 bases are TGCGCCGGCAAGGGAGGGACAGAGAACACTGAAGCTTTCTTT.